Presented here are 32 T cell receptor beta chains from one specimen sequenced in a study of blood T cells in healthy people across ages. It was with a sample-barcoded 5' primer and a J-beta primer mix that a second PCR of about 7 to 12 cycles was run. TCRdb re-called the 5' RACE reads through MiXCR, storing one row per CDR3 protein. The sample includes fewer than 2,000,000 distinct CDR3 sequences, about 31% of them seen just once. The sample taken for sequencing was blood. These receptors were obtained from a woman in her 30s in good health.

Turning to this clonotype: Because the CDR3 is missing its conserved closing phenylalanine or tryptophan, this is likely a read error. The chain uses TRBV5-4 and TRBJ2-7; 10 bases align to TRBD2. The germline V gene encodes CDR1 SGHNT and CDR2 YYREEE (reference sequence). The CDR3 extends over 17 amino acids. Losses at the gene ends were 6 bases for V and 1 base for J; bases not matched to a gene: 13. CDR3 sequence: CASTPAPAGGQSYEQYC. The CDR3 nucleotides are TGTGCCAGCACCCCCGCTCCAGCGGGAGGGCAGTCCTACGAGCAGTACTGC.

V is TRBV6-1 and J is TRBJ1-1; 9 nucleotides match TRBD1. V dropped 6 bases and J dropped 2; count of bases not matched to a gene: 4. CDR1 and CDR2 from the germline V gene are MNHNS and SASEGT. This CDR3 is 14 amino acids long. The CDR3, as DNA: TGTGCCAGCAGGGTGGACAGGGGAAACACTGAAGCTTTCTTT. Protein: CASRVDRGNTEAFF.

In its sample, this clonotype was seen a few times. This chain joins TRBV5-1 and TRBJ2-1; D remains unclear. The CDR3 is 16 residues long. V was clipped by 4 bases and J by 0 bases, with 14 bases between them. Per the germline V gene, CDR1 is SGHRS and CDR2 is YFSETQ. The DNA of the CDR3 is TGCGCCAGCAGCACCAATGGCGGTAGCTCCTACAATGAGCAGTTCTTC. Its protein product is CASSTNGGSSYNEQFF.

There are a few counts of this clonotype. The gene calls are TRBV5-1 and TRBJ1-1, with 8 bases lining up with TRBD1. CDR1 is SGHRS, CDR2 YFSETQ, per germline. The CDR3 loop spans 15 amino acids. V gave up 0 bases and J gave up 1 base; unmatched junction bases: 2. The CDR3 region is CASSLEGTGNTEAFF. CDR3 DNA: TGCGCCAGCAGCTTGGAGGGGACAGGGAACACTGAAGCTTTCTTT. Full variable domain (remainder filled in from reference TRBV5-1 and TRBJ1-1): KAGVTQTPRYLIKTRGQQVTLSCSPISGHRSVSWYQQTPGQGLQFLFEYFSETQRNKGNFPGRFSGRQFSNSRSEMNVSTLELGDSALYLCASSLEGTGNTEAFFGQGTRLTVV.

CDR3 nucleotide sequence: TGCAGCGTTGACATCTCGAACACCGGGGAGCTGTTTTTT. Translating it yields CSVDISNTGELFF. V usage is TRBV29-1 and J usage is TRBJ2-2; D remains ambiguous. In germline, CDR1 is SQVTM, CDR2 ANQGSEA. Deletions cut 3 bases from V and 0 bases from J, with 5 bases between. The CDR3 is made up of 13 amino acids.

This clonotype was observed a few times. The DNA for the CDR3 is TGTGCCTGGAGCTCTGGATCTAGCTCCTACGAGCAGTACTTC. Its translation is CAWSSGSSSYEQYF. The rearrangement joins TRBV30 to TRBJ2-7; no reliable D call. CDR3 length: 14 amino acids. The V end was cut by 3 bases, the J end by 0 bases, with 12 bases between. Germline CDR1 is GTSNPN and CDR2 is SVGIG (reference sequence).

The chain uses TRBV6-6 and TRBJ1-2; possible D gene TRBD1, 5 bases. V lost 8 bases, J lost 4 bases, and 26 bases lay in between. The CDR3 length is 17 residues. CDR1 and CDR2 from the germline V gene are MNHNY and SVGAGI (reference sequence). In DNA, the CDR3 is TGTGCCAGCTCCTTTTTGGGACCGGACCCTGAGAGCTATGGCTACACCTTC. Translating it yields CASSFLGPDPESYGYTF.

A single count supports this clonotype. The gene calls are TRBV19 and TRBJ1-1; possible D gene TRBD1, 6 bases. This CDR3 region has 16 residues. V lost 5 bases and J 0 bases, leaving 16 bases between the germline ends. The germline gives CDR1 LNHDA, CDR2 SQIVND (reference sequence). The CDR3 here is CASSSPQGWVNTEAFF. CDR3 DNA sequence: TGTGCCAGTAGTTCCCCCCAGGGGTGGGTGAACACTGAAGCTTTCTTT.

CDR3 nucleotides: TGTGCCAGCTCAATTTATGGAAACAGGTTATTGAATGGCTACACCTTC. It codes for CASSIYGNRLLNGYTF. The rearrangement uses TRBV28 and TRBJ1-2; a possible D gene is TRBD1 (5 bases). Looked up from germline, CDR1 is MDHEN and CDR2 is SYDVKM. With 8 bases removed from V and 6 bases from J, the gap between germline ends came to 25 bases. The CDR3 contains 16 residues.

J is TRBJ1-1 and V is TRBV4-2; D remains ambiguous. This CDR3 is built from 15 residues. Trimming removed 3 bases from V and 0 bases from J, with 11 bases in between. Germline V lookup: CDR1 LGHNA, CDR2 YNFKEQ. CDR3 protein: CASSQREQLNTEAFF. CDR3 sequence (DNA): TGTGCCAGCAGCCAGAGGGAACAGCTGAACACTGAAGCTTTCTTT.

This rearrangement joins TRBV5-1 to TRBJ1-2; TRBD1 agrees at 11 bases. V shed 8 bases, J shed 4 bases, and the junction held 7 bases outside the gene matches. CDR3 size: 14 residues. Per germline, CDR1 SGHRS and CDR2 YFSETQ. CDR3 DNA sequence: TGCGCCAGTCACGGGACAGGGGGAGGCTATGGCTACACCTTC. This codes for CASHGTGGGYGYTF. Combining the CDR3 with reference TRBV5-1 and TRBJ1-2 gives the whole variable domain KAGVTQTPRYLIKTRGQQVTLSCSPISGHRSVSWYQQTPGQGLQFLFEYFSETQRNKGNFPGRFSGRQFSNSRSEMNVSTLELGDSALYLCASHGTGGGYGYTFGSGTRLTVV.

This clonotype was recorded once. The chain uses TRBV20-1 and TRBJ2-3, with TRBD2 identical over 12 bases. CDR3 size: 16 residues. The germline gives CDR1 DFQATT, CDR2 SNEGSKA (reference sequence). The J segment lost 1 base and the V segment lost 3 bases, leaving 5 bases of the junction unmatched. The CDR3 here is CSASRASGGGTDTQYF. The CDR3 coding sequence is TGCAGTGCTAGTCGGGCTAGCGGGGGGGGCACAGATACGCAGTATTTT.

This clonotype turned up a few times. V usage is TRBV7-6 and J usage is TRBJ2-1; 11 bases align to TRBD2. The germline gives CDR1 SGHVS, CDR2 FNYEAQ. V was pared by 8 bases and J by 3 bases, with 3 bases of the junction left unmatched. The CDR3 loop spans 14 amino acids. The CDR3 DNA follows: TGTGCCAGCGTAGCGGGGGGGATCTACAATGAGCAGTTCTTC. Protein sequence: CASVAGGIYNEQFF.

Only a few counts were recorded for this clonotype. V usage is TRBV20-1 and J usage is TRBJ2-3, with TRBD2 matching 11 bases. The CDR3 spans 16 residues. Germline values: CDR1 DFQATT, CDR2 SNEGSKA (reference sequence). Unmatched junction bases numbered 6, after V lost 0 bases and J lost 4 bases. The CDR3 DNA follows: TGCAGTGCTAGAGATCTAGCGGGGGGCGGCGCAGATACGCAGTATTTT. Its protein product is CSARDLAGGGADTQYF.

A remark on this clonotype: A much larger clone lies one base from this, so it may be a read error. The chain combines TRBV10-1 with TRBJ2-3; 8 bases agree with TRBD2. This CDR3 has 21 amino acids. J lost 2 bases, V lost 8 bases, and 27 bases had no gene match. Germline V lookup: CDR1 WNHNN, CDR2 SYGVQD (reference sequence). CDR3 loop: CASPSAASGRSDCRITDTQYF. In DNA form, the CDR3 reads TGCGCCAGCCCCTCCGCGGCGAGCGGGAGATCCGACTGTAGAATCACAGATACGCAGTATTTT.

This clonotype came up a few times. The chain joins TRBV5-1 to TRBJ2-3, with TRBD2 matching over 7 bases. The CDR3 sequence is 14 residues long. V was clipped by 5 bases and J by 5 bases; unmatched bases: 8. From germline, CDR1 is SGHRS and CDR2 YFSETQ. The CDR3 nucleotides are TGCGCCAGCAGTTCCCGGACTAGTGTAGATACGCAGTATTTT. Protein: CASSSRTSVDTQYF.

The chain links TRBV20-1 to TRBJ2-1; 9 positions match TRBD2. The CDR3 sequence is 13 residues long. The V segment lost 6 bases and the J segment 7 bases; nucleotides outside the gene matches: 7. In germline, CDR1 is DFQATT, CDR2 SNEGSKA (reference sequence). CDR3 DNA: TGCAGTGCCGGGACTAGCTGGTCTAATGAGCAGTTCTTC. Translated: CSAGTSWSNEQFF.

This clonotype was counted only a few times. This chain connects TRBV20-1 to TRBJ2-7; TRBD2 matches at 11 bases. The CDR3 extends over 14 amino acids. Germline assignment: CDR1 DFQATT and CDR2 SNEGSKA (reference sequence). Losses at the gene ends were 5 bases for V and 1 base for J; bases not matched to a gene: 4. The CDR3, as DNA: TGCAGTGCTCATAGCGGGAGGGGGTCCTACGAGCAGTACTTC. Its translation: CSAHSGRGSYEQYF.

This chain connects TRBV5-5 to TRBJ2-7; no definite D call. Germline V lookup: CDR1 SGHKS, CDR2 YYEKEE (reference sequence). The CDR3 totals 13 residues. Between the trimmed V and J ends, which lost 6 bases and 3 bases, there was a span of 13 bases. The CDR3 is CASTRLHGYEQYF. Here the CDR3 DNA reads TGTGCCAGCACGCGGCTCCATGGCTACGAGCAGTACTTC.

The rearrangement uses TRBV20-1 and TRBJ1-5, with a tentative D call TRBD1 (6 bases). CDR1 is DFQATT, CDR2 SNEGSKA, per germline (reference sequence). CDR3 length equals 15 residues. V lost 1 base and J lost 0, with 10 bases in between. The CDR3: CSARVQGVSNQPQHF. The DNA of the CDR3 is TGCAGTGCTAGAGTACAGGGTGTTAGCAATCAGCCCCAGCATTTT.

As concerns this clonotype: Relative to the germline gene, one junction end is altered; a read error may explain this. The chain links TRBV27 to TRBJ2-4; possibly TRBD1 or TRBD2 for D (5 bases each). This CDR3 comprises 16 residues. Germline assignment: CDR1 MNHEY and CDR2 SMNVEV (reference sequence). The DNA for the CDR3 is TGTGCCAGCAGTTGGGGTGGGGGTCCAACCAAAGACATTCAGTACTTC. The encoded protein is CASSWGGGPTKDIQYF.

In this sample, this clonotype turned up a few times. The chain recombines TRBV5-1 with TRBJ1-1, with 9 bases that match TRBD1. V lost 3 bases, J lost 0 bases, and 12 bases stayed unmatched. This CDR3 has 18 amino acids. The germline V gene has CDR1 SGHRS and CDR2 YFSETQ. The CDR3 nucleotides read TGCGCCAGCAGCTCGGAAGGACAGGGGAGTCTTATGAACACTGAAGCTTTCTTT. Translating it yields CASSSEGQGSLMNTEAFF.

The J gene is TRBJ2-7, the V gene TRBV28, with D possibly being TRBD2 (6 bases). V gave up 7 bases and J gave up 3 bases, with 25 bases separating them. Germline CDR1 is MDHEN and CDR2 is SYDVKM. The CDR3 spans 17 residues. In nucleotides, the CDR3 is TGTGCCAGCACCCGAGTCCTCGCTAGCGTTGGCTTCTACGAGCAGTACTTC. Translating gives CASTRVLASVGFYEQYF. The full variable domain, rest sourced from reference TRBV28 and TRBJ2-7, is DVKVTQSSRYLVKRTGEKVFLECVQDMDHENMFWYRQDPGLGLRLIYFSYDVKMKEKGDIPEGYSVSREKKERFSLILESASTNQTSMYLCASTRVLASVGFYEQYFGPGTRLTVT.

The chain joins TRBV20-1 to TRBJ1-4, with 7 bases lining up with TRBD1. CDR1 is DFQATT, CDR2 SNEGSKA, per germline (reference sequence). CDR3 length: 14 amino acids. The J segment lost 4 bases and the V segment lost 3 bases, leaving 5 bases of the junction unmatched. The CDR3 DNA follows: TGCAGTGCTAGCCGAGGGGGCGGTAATGAAAAACTGTTTTTT. As protein: CSASRGGGNEKLFF.

The rearrangement joins TRBV9 to TRBJ1-1; D is uncertain. Trimming took 4 bases from V and 0 from J, leaving 10 bases between them. The CDR3 runs to 14 residues. Germline values: CDR1 SGDLS, CDR2 YYNGEE. CDR3 protein: CASSYLALNTEAFF. As DNA, the CDR3 is TGTGCCAGCAGCTATCTCGCCCTGAACACTGAAGCTTTCTTT. Variable domain in full (rest from reference TRBV9 and TRBJ1-1): DSGVTQTPKHLITATGQRVTLRCSPRSGDLSVYWYQQSLDQGLQFLIQYYNGEERAKGNILERFSAQQFPDLHSELNLSSLELGDSALYFCASSYLALNTEAFFGQGTRLTVV.

The table lists this clonotype with a few counts. The rearrangement links TRBV7-8 to TRBJ1-5, with D possibly matching TRBD1 (5 bases). Trimming stripped 5 bases from V and 3 bases from J, with 20 bases between. This CDR3 is built from 17 residues. CDR1 SGHVS and CDR2 FQNEAQ come from the germline V gene. CDR3 DNA sequence: TGTGCCAGCAGCAGGATCTGGGGCAGGAGTTACAATCAGCCCCAGCATTTT. It specifies CASSRIWGRSYNQPQHF.

The chain employs TRBV28 and TRBJ2-3; 7 nucleotides line up with TRBD2. The CDR3 runs to 13 residues. Germline lookup yields CDR1 MDHEN and CDR2 SYDVKM. V was clipped by 7 bases and J by 4 bases; unmatched bases: 5. The CDR3 spells CASTAGKPDTQYF. CDR3 sequence (DNA): TGTGCCAGCACAGCGGGAAAACCAGATACGCAGTATTTT.

V gene TRBV29-1 combines with J gene TRBJ2-3; D is undetermined. Deletions cut 3 bases from V and 0 bases from J, with 10 bases between. This CDR3 region has 14 residues. CDR1 is SQVTM, CDR2 ANQGSEA, per germline. The CDR3 DNA sequence: TGCAGCGTTGAGAAAGCTTCTAGCACAGATACGCAGTATTTT. Protein product: CSVEKASSTDTQYF.

This clonotype has more than one count but fewer than ten. The chain employs TRBV4-1 and TRBJ1-1; the D is unclear. The CDR3 length is 11 residues. The germline V and J ends were trimmed by 0 bases and 7 bases, with 3 bases remaining between them. Per germline, CDR1 MGHRA and CDR2 YSYEKL. CDR3 residues: CASSQESEAFF. As DNA, the CDR3 is TGCGCCAGCAGCCAAGAGAGTGAAGCTTTCTTT.

On this clonotype itself: A much bigger clone sits one base away, suggesting this may be a read error. J is TRBJ1-6 and V is TRBV12-3 or TRBV12-4; TRBD1 is a possible D gene (6 bases). The CDR3 consists of 15 residues. Trimming took 7 bases from V and 10 from J, leaving 20 bases between them. This CDR3 reads CASNRRDNDGSPLHF. The CDR3, as DNA: TGTGCCAGCAACAGAAGGGACAACGACGGCTCACCCCTCCACTTT.

Note on this clonotype: At one end the junction does not follow the germline gene, possibly because of a read error. The chain employs TRBV20-1 and TRBJ1-4; D perhaps matches TRBD1 (5 bases). The CDR3 sequence is 13 residues long. CDR1 is DFQATT and CDR2 is SNEGSKA in the germline V gene (reference sequence). The CDR3 sequence: CSAEDRFREKPFF. CDR3 sequence (DNA): TGCAGTGCTGAAGACAGATTCCGTGAAAAACCGTTTTTT.

The CDR3 DNA follows: TGCGCCAGCAGCCCGGGACAGGGCCGGGTCACTGAAGCTTTCTTT. Translation: CASSPGQGRVTEAFF. The V gene is TRBV5-1, the J gene TRBJ1-1, with 9 bases matching TRBD1. The CDR3 length is 15 residues. From germline, CDR1 is SGHRS and CDR2 YFSETQ. Trimming at V came to 4 bases and at J to 4 bases, leaving 8 bases not matched to a gene.